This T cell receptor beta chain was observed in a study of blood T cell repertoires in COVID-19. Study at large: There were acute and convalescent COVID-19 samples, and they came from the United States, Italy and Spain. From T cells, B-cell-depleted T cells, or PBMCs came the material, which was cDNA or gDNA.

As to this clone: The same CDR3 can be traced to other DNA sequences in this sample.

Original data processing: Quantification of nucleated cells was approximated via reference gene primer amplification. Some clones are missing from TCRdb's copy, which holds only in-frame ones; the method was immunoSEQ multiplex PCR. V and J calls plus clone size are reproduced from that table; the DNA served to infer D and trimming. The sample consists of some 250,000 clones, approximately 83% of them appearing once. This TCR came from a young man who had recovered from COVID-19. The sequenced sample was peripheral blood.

CDR3 sequence (DNA): TGTGCCAGCAGCGTAGGTCAGGGGTATGGCTACACCTTC. This gives the protein CASSVGQGYGYTF. This sequence joins TRBV9 and TRBJ1-2; perhaps TRBD1 as D (6 bases). Trimming removed 0 bases at V and 5 bases at J, with 8 bases between. This CDR3 has 13 amino acids. The germline gives CDR1 SGDLS, CDR2 YYNGEE.